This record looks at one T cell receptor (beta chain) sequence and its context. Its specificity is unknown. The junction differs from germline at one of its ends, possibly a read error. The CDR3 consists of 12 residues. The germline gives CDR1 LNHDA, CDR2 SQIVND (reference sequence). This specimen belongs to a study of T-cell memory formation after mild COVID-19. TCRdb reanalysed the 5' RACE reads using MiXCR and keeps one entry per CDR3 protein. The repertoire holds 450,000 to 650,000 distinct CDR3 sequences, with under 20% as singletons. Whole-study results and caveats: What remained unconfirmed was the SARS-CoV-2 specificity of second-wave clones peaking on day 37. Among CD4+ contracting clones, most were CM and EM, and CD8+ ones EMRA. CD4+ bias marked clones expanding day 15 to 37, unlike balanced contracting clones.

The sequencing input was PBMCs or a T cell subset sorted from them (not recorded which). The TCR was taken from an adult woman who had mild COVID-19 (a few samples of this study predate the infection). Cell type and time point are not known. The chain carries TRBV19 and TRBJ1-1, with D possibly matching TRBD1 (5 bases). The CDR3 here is CASSIRGVTVVF. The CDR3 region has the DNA TGTGCCAGTAGTATTAGGGGTGTGACGGTGGTCTTT.